The clone carrying this T cell receptor (beta chain) was counted only a few times. The CDR3 is 13 residues long. V was clipped by 5 bases and J by 7 bases, with 14 bases between them. CDR1 and CDR2 (germline): SGHAT, FQNNGV. The entry originates in a study of T-cell reconstitution after alpha-beta-depleted transplantation in children. Preparation of the TCRbeta library involved a method that used unique molecular identifiers. TCRdb passed the PCR reads through MiXCR, listing each CDR3 protein once. The table includes about 610,000 distinct CDR3 sequences, about 10% detected once. The rearrangement links TRBV11-2 to TRBJ1-1, with D perhaps TRBD1 (6 bases). The source is a human donor who donated a stem cell graft to a child with acute myeloid leukemia. Source: PBMCs from the stem cell graft donor, taken from the stem cell graft. The CDR3 DNA follows: TGTGCCAGCAGCCGAGGACAGCACCTTGAAGCTTTCTTT. Encoded protein: CASSRGQHLEAFF.